The clone carrying this T cell receptor beta chain was picked up a small number of times. Its target is unknown. Sample-barcoded 5' priming and a J-beta primer mix drove a second PCR of roughly 6 to 12 cycles. Using its own MiXCR run on the 5' RACE reads, TCRdb lists one record per CDR3 protein. The repertoire consists of some 710,000 distinct CDR3 sequences, with 46% occurring once and the leading ten covering 15% to 20%. The data originate from a study of blood T cells in healthy people across ages. Looking at the study overall: Template switching picked up about one barcoded beta molecule for each two T cells. General study results and limits: Roughly linear declines in TCR beta diversity per million T cells occurred with age.

Trimming took off 5 bases at V and 7 bases at J, with 18 bases between the two ends. Germline loops: CDR1 SGHTA, CDR2 FQGNSA. This CDR3 spans 14 amino acids. Sequencing input: blood. The TCR sequence derives from a man older than 75 in good health. The chain uses TRBV7-2 and TRBJ2-7; tentatively, D is TRBD1 or TRBD2 (5 bases each). CDR3 bases: TGTGCCAGCAGCCCCGCTGGGGGAGTAAAAGAGCAGTACTTC. Its translation: CASSPAGGVKEQYF.